This T cell receptor (beta chain) is drawn from a study of human T cells and chemical hapten exposure. This clonotype was found many times. Its specificity is unknown. TCRdb passed the RACE reads through MiXCR, listing each CDR3 protein once. In the table there are 80,000 to 100,000 distinct CDR3 sequences, about 8.7% of which are singletons. This CDR3 contains 16 residues. J was trimmed by 1 base and V by 4 bases; bases with no gene match: 8. The sample's time point: healthy volunteer bleed at 2 weeks. Total RNA extraction was carried out from unfractionated whole blood. Study-wide findings and caveats: TCRs whose frequency exceeded 1 in 1000 remained the same following DPC sensitization.

This receptor was identified in a female donor in good health. Some clones in this sample may be carry-over from other donors' samples. Sequencing was performed on whole blood. The chain uses TRBV12-3 or TRBV12-4 and TRBJ1-2; TRBD1 matches 8 bases. CDR3 in amino acids: CASSSTNRGSNYGYTF. The CDR3 DNA sequence: TGTGCCAGCAGTTCCACGAACAGGGGGAGTAACTATGGCTACACCTTC.